This T cell receptor beta chain comes out of a study of tumour-infiltrating T cells in Burkitt lymphoma. TCRdb's table, derived via immunoSEQ multiplex PCR, lists solely in-frame clones and lacks some. The repertoire consists of more than 40,000 clones, with around a third occurring once and the leading ten covering over 2.5%. Study outcomes and limitations: Several public clonotypes were shared across many Burkitt lymphoma patients.

This clone has just a few counts. Its specificity is not known. What was sequenced was tumor tissue. The TCR originated in a human donor with Burkitt lymphoma.

The CDR3 reads CATRVAGSLSYNEQFF. CDR3 in DNA: TGTGCCACCCGCGTAGCGGGGTCGCTCTCCTACAATGAGCAGTTCTTC. The chain uses TRBV15 and TRBJ2-1, with TRBD2 matching over 8 bases. The ends lost 8 bases at V and 0 bases at J; junction bases unmatched: 9. Germline values: CDR1 LNHNV, CDR2 YYDKDF (reference sequence). The CDR3 sequence is 16 residues long.